Presented here are 23 T cell receptor beta chains from one specimen sequenced in a study of T cells after yellow fever vaccination. Using its own MiXCR run on the 5' RACE reads, TCRdb lists one record per CDR3 protein. The sample carries hundreds of thousands of distinct CDR3 sequences, roughly 12% recorded once. The sequencing used PBMCs, collected on the day of the first yellow fever vaccination. Receptors originate from a man aged 18 to 30 who received the YFV17D yellow fever vaccine.

V gene TRBV28 combines with J gene TRBJ1-3; D gene uncertain. V was trimmed by 6 bases and J by 0 bases, leaving 9 bases between them. CDR1 is MDHEN, CDR2 SYDVKM, per germline. The CDR3 runs to 14 residues. The DNA of the CDR3 is TGTGCCAGCAGGACGTCCTCCTCTGGAAACACCATATATTTT. It specifies CASRTSSSGNTIYF.

The J gene is TRBJ1-5, the V gene TRBV19; TRBD1 is a possible D gene (5 bases). This CDR3 spans 16 amino acids. Germline V gives CDR1 LNHDA, CDR2 SQIVND (reference sequence). Deletions cut 0 bases from V and 0 bases from J, with 9 bases between. Here the CDR3 reads CASSIESGYSNQPQHF. Here the CDR3 DNA reads TGTGCCAGTAGTATAGAGTCAGGGTATAGCAATCAGCCCCAGCATTTT.

Only a few counts were recorded for this clonotype. This rearrangement joins TRBV7-9 to TRBJ1-1; TRBD1 matches at 7 bases. The CDR3 sequence is 15 residues long. Trimming took 3 bases from V and 0 from J; bases not matched to a gene: 4. From germline, CDR1 is SEHNR and CDR2 FQNEAQ (reference sequence). The CDR3 coding sequence is TGTGCCAGCAGCTTGGGGGACAGCATGAACACTGAAGCTTTCTTT. It codes for CASSLGDSMNTEAFF.

This sequence joins TRBV20-1 and TRBJ2-4, with D possibly matching TRBD1 (5 bases). The CDR3 has 14 amino acids. V was pared by 6 bases and J by 6 bases, with 18 bases between. CDR1 and CDR2 from the germline V gene are DFQATT and SNEGSKA (reference sequence). In DNA form, the CDR3 reads TGCAGTGCCCCTCAAGGGGTCCCCGGAAACATTCAGTACTTC. Residues: CSAPQGVPGNIQYF.

This sequence joins TRBV2 and TRBJ1-5; 9 positions agree with TRBD1. Germline V lookup: CDR1 SNHLY, CDR2 FYNNEI. Unmatched junction bases numbered 3, after V lost 6 bases and J lost 0 bases. CDR3 size: 15 residues. The CDR3, as DNA: TGTGCCAGCAGGGGACAGGGTCATAGCAATCAGCCCCAGCATTTT. Its translation is CASRGQGHSNQPQHF.

The V and J genes are TRBV6-2 or TRBV6-3 and TRBJ2-7; the match to TRBD1 covers 8 bases. Trimming took 8 bases from V and 4 from J; bases not matched to a gene: 10. This CDR3 contains 14 residues. The germline V gene has CDR1 MNHEY and CDR2 SVGEGT. CDR3 region: CASPKGDRQYEQYF. DNA for the CDR3: TGTGCCAGCCCCAAGGGGGACAGGCAGTACGAGCAGTACTTC.

This clonotype came up a few times. The gene calls are TRBV20-1 and TRBJ2-7; a possible D gene is TRBD1 (5 bases). Trimming took off 3 bases at V and 2 bases at J, with 14 bases between the two ends. The CDR3 consists of 14 residues. CDR1 is DFQATT, CDR2 SNEGSKA, per germline (reference sequence). CDR3 DNA sequence: TGCAGTGCTAGTTTACAGGACATACCCTACGAGCAGTACGTC. This encodes CSASLQDIPYEQYV.

This clonotype was seen a few times. The chain links TRBV28 to TRBJ1-1; perhaps TRBD1 as D (6 bases). Per the germline V gene, CDR1 is MDHEN and CDR2 is SYDVKM. The CDR3 loop spans 12 amino acids. Trimming removed 5 bases from V and 7 bases from J, with 11 bases in between. Here the CDR3 DNA reads TGTGCCAGCAGTGCCCGACAGGTTGAAGCTTTCTTT. Translated, it gives CASSARQVEAFF.

The chain couples TRBV10-3 to TRBJ2-5; tentatively, D is TRBD2 (7 bases). Deletions cut 7 bases from V and 4 bases from J, with 19 bases between. Germline V gene sequence: CDR1 ENHRY, CDR2 SYGVKD. The CDR3 loop spans 15 amino acids. The CDR3 sequence: CAINVEGGPRETQYF. The DNA of the CDR3 is TGTGCCATCAATGTTGAGGGGGGGCCCCGAGAGACCCAGTACTTC.

Only a few counts were recorded for this clonotype. This rearrangement joins TRBV3-1 to TRBJ1-2, with D tentatively TRBD1 (6 bases). Per the germline V gene, CDR1 is LGHDT and CDR2 is YNNKEL (reference sequence). This CDR3 has 14 amino acids. V was shortened by 4 bases and J by 2 bases, with 11 bases between the two germline ends. CDR3 residues: CASSLKDSNYGYTF. DNA for the CDR3: TGTGCCAGCAGCCTGAAGGACAGCAACTATGGCTACACCTTC.

This clonotype came up a few times. The rearrangement uses TRBV28 and TRBJ2-7; no clear D gene. The CDR3 totals 12 residues. In germline, CDR1 is MDHEN, CDR2 SYDVKM. The V end was cut by 3 bases, the J end by 6 bases, with 9 bases between. In nucleotides, the CDR3 is TGTGCCAGCAGTTTGGAGACTTCCGAGCAGTACTTC. This sequence encodes CASSLETSEQYF.

V and J are TRBV4-1 and TRBJ2-7; the D is unclear. The CDR3 runs to 15 residues. Germline values: CDR1 MGHRA, CDR2 YSYEKL. V gave up 3 bases and J gave up 2 bases, with 14 bases separating them. In nucleotides, the CDR3 is TGCGCCAGCAGCCACGACCCAGTGGGCCCCTACGAGCAGTACTTC. Translation: CASSHDPVGPYEQYF.

The chain recombines TRBV29-1 with TRBJ2-2; TRBD2 might be the D (7 bases). Germline CDR1 and CDR2: SQVTM and ANQGSEA. The V and J ends lost 2 bases and 3 bases respectively, with 13 bases between them. The CDR3 is 15 amino acids. The CDR3 loop is CSVERGGWDTGELFF. The CDR3 nucleotides are TGCAGCGTTGAAAGGGGGGGGTGGGACACCGGGGAGCTGTTTTTT.

This chain connects TRBV7-6 to TRBJ2-1; 8 positions agree with TRBD2. Germline loops: CDR1 SGHVS, CDR2 FNYEAQ. V dropped 5 bases and J dropped 0; count of bases not matched to a gene: 6. There are 16 residues in the CDR3. CDR3 in DNA: TGTGCCAGCAGCGGTATAGCGGGGAGCTCCTACAATGAGCAGTTCTTC. Protein product: CASSGIAGSSYNEQFF.

This clonotype has just a few counts. The chain employs TRBV6-2 or TRBV6-3 and TRBJ2-1; 8 nucleotides agree with TRBD2. The V gene end was trimmed by 7 bases and the J gene end by 4 bases; junction bases not matched to a gene: 6. The CDR3 length is 14 residues. Germline V gene data show CDR1 as MNHEY and CDR2 as SVGEGT. The CDR3 sequence is CASTPGGVYNEQFF. In DNA form, the CDR3 reads TGTGCCAGCACCCCGGGAGGGGTATACAATGAGCAGTTCTTC.

This clonotype was counted between two and nine times. This chain links TRBV15 with TRBJ1-5; 11 bases fit TRBD1. V dropped 1 base and J dropped 5; count of bases not matched to a gene: 7. The CDR3 is 17 residues long. CDR1 and CDR2 (germline): LNHNV, YYDKDF (reference sequence). CDR3 coding DNA: TGTGCCACCAGCAGAGGTACGGACAGGGGGCTATATCAGCCCCAGCATTTT. Translating gives CATSRGTDRGLYQPQHF.

V gene TRBV20-1 combines with J gene TRBJ1-1; weak D call: TRBD1 (5 bases). This CDR3 comprises 14 residues. The germline V gene encodes CDR1 DFQATT and CDR2 SNEGSKA (reference sequence). The ends were cut back, 3 bases at V and 6 bases at J, with 17 bases in the middle. The CDR3 coding sequence is TGCAGTGCTAGGCTTTTTCTTGGGGGTTCTGAAGCTTTCTTT. Protein sequence: CSARLFLGGSEAFF.

This clonotype has more than one count but fewer than ten. This chain connects TRBV4-1 to TRBJ2-1, with 9 bases fitting TRBD2. CDR1 is MGHRA and CDR2 is YSYEKL in the germline V gene. The CDR3 runs 14 residues. V was clipped by 3 bases and J by 8 bases; unmatched bases: 5. CDR3 nucleotides: TGCGCCAGCAGCCACCCGGGACTAGCCTATGAGCAGTTCTTC. Its translation is CASSHPGLAYEQFF.

This clonotype appeared once. This sequence joins TRBV11-2 and TRBJ2-5; tentative D call: TRBD1 (6 bases). Germline CDR1 reads SGHAT; CDR2 reads FQNNGV. This CDR3 contains 12 residues. Trimming left V 6 bases short and J 7 bases short, with 12 bases between. The CDR3 DNA follows: TGTGCCAGCAGTCCGACAGGAGGGACCCAGTACTTC. Translation gives CASSPTGGTQYF. Looking up the rest from reference TRBV11-2 and TRBJ2-5 gives the full variable domain: EAGVAQSPRYKIIEKRQSVAFWCNPISGHATLYWYQQILGQGPKLLIQFQNNGVVDDSQLPKDRFSAERLKGVDSTLKIQPAKLEDSAVYLCASSPTGGTQYFGPGTRLLVL.

This clonotype came up many times. This chain's CDR3 is CATSDTDTQYF. The CDR3 DNA is TGTGCCACCAGTGATACAGATACGCAGTATTTT. This chain connects TRBV24-1 to TRBJ2-3; D unclear. This CDR3 contains 11 residues. The V gene's germline CDR1 is KGHDR and CDR2 SFDVKD. V shed 3 bases and J shed 3 bases, with 0 bases lying between them.

This clonotype occurred a few times. This chain uses TRBV6-5 with TRBJ1-1, with 8 bases fitting TRBD1. V was pared by 2 bases and J by 10 bases, with 3 bases of the junction left unmatched. This CDR3 is 12 amino acids long. Germline loops: CDR1 MNHEY, CDR2 SVGAGI. The DNA of the CDR3 is TGTGCCAGCAGTTACGGACAGGGTAGAGCTTTCTTT. Its translation is CASSYGQGRAFF.

This clonotype has only a few counts. This sequence joins TRBV18 and TRBJ1-6; D unresolved. Trimming removed 3 bases at V and 5 bases at J, with 11 bases between. This CDR3 has 15 amino acids. The germline gives CDR1 KGHSH, CDR2 LQKENI. The CDR3 sequence: CASSPLIGDNSPLHF. The CDR3, as DNA: TGTGCCAGCTCACCTTTGATTGGCGATAATTCACCCCTCCACTTT.

The chain employs TRBV5-1 and TRBJ1-1; 10 bases are shared with TRBD1. CDR1 is SGHRS and CDR2 is YFSETQ in the germline V gene. The CDR3 sequence is 16 residues long. V gave up 4 bases and J gave up 3 bases; unmatched junction bases: 9. This CDR3 is CASSPDRGIGDTEAFF. CDR3 sequence (DNA): TGCGCCAGCAGCCCGGACAGGGGGATAGGGGACACTGAAGCTTTCTTT.